These T cell receptor beta chains were read from a single sample in a study of cytomegalovirus exposure and HLA in healthy donors. Measured with immunoSEQ multiplex PCR; TCRdb has only the in-frame clones, and not every one. The sample comprises about 160,000 clones, 90% to 97% of which are singletons, and approximately 1% rests with the top ten. Sequencing was performed on PBMCs. The origin of the receptors is a woman under 30 in good health and CMV-seronegative. CDR3s include the opening cysteine and the closing phenylalanine or tryptophan. The D gene is left open where the match is weak.

v_gene: TRBV5-1
d_gene: TRBD1
CDR3aa: CASVGTGPQETQYF

v_gene: TRBV27
d_gene: .
CDR3aa: CASSLQIKPGNTIYF

v_gene: TRBV21-1
d_gene: .
CDR3aa: CASSKWGLNQPQHF

v_gene: TRBV19
d_gene: .
CDR3aa: CASSMSGYYNEKLFF

v_gene: TRBV6-1
d_gene: .
CDR3aa: CASSESGNYGYTF

v_gene: TRBV4-3
d_gene: .
CDR3aa: CASSQELERPQHF

v_gene: TRBV7-2
d_gene: TRBD2
CDR3aa: CASSLAPLAANEQFF

v_gene: TRBV7-6
d_gene: TRBD1
CDR3aa: CASSFSQGGSGNTIYF

v_gene: TRBV6-1
d_gene: .
CDR3aa: CASSDSGRGWGYTF

v_gene: TRBV19
d_gene: .
CDR3aa: CASSLRAGDTEAFF

v_gene: TRBV7-9
d_gene: .
CDR3aa: CASSLFPPSDYGYTF

v_gene: TRBV4-1
d_gene: .
CDR3aa: CASSQWAGSQPQHF

v_gene: TRBV9
d_gene: .
CDR3aa: CASSVDGGPSSYNEQFF

v_gene: TRBV19
d_gene: .
CDR3aa: CASSWAGTEAFF

v_gene: TRBV23-1
d_gene: .
CDR3aa: CASSQSDRYSYEQYF

v_gene: TRBV18
d_gene: .
CDR3aa: CASSPENEQFF

v_gene: TRBV2
d_gene: TRBD1
CDR3aa: CASSKTGGRETQYF

v_gene: TRBV5-1
d_gene: TRBD1
CDR3aa: CASSSTTGTDTQYF

v_gene: TRBV9
d_gene: .
CDR3aa: CASSVGGGYTGELFF

v_gene: TRBV18
d_gene: TRBD1
CDR3aa: CASSRGTGGEDTQYF

v_gene: TRBV6-1
d_gene: .
CDR3aa: CASRQGHEQYF

v_gene: TRBV6-5
d_gene: .
CDR3aa: CASSGGGDGYTF

v_gene: TRBV7-2
d_gene: .
CDR3aa: CASSRVPGELFF

v_gene: TRBV9
d_gene: .
CDR3aa: CASGFLGGGPVGELFF

v_gene: TRBV2
d_gene: TRBD1
CDR3aa: CASSAGTGKNYGYTF